This TCR beta chain was found in a study of OX40 agonist ivuxolimab in advanced cancers. Method: immunoSEQ multiplex PCR; TCRdb's copy keeps in-frame clones and lacks some. Among roughly 70,000 clones listed, about nine tenths were seen once. Germline V CDR1 and CDR2: SGHDN, FVKESK. V was trimmed by 1 base and J by 6 bases, leaving 10 bases between them. The CDR3 totals 14 residues. This receptor was taken from an adult with an advanced solid tumor such as melanoma, head and neck, liver or kidney cancer. The gene calls are TRBV14 and TRBJ2-1; D gene uncertain. Material: CD4+ or CD8+ T cells sorted from blood, obtained in a trial of the OX40 agonist ivuxolimab. The CDR3 DNA follows: TGTGCCAGCAGCCAAGCGAGTAGCCCCAATGAGCAGTTCTTC. It specifies CASSQASSPNEQFF. Combining the CDR3 with reference TRBV14 and TRBJ2-1 gives the whole variable domain EAGVTQFPSHSVIEKGQTVTLRCDPISGHDNLYWYRRVMGKEIKFLLHFVKESKQDESGMPNNRFLAERTGGTYSTLKVQPAELEDSGVYFCASSQASSPNEQFFGPGTRLTVL.